The 17 T cell receptor beta chains listed next were all sequenced from one sample in a study of T cells in Graves' hyperthyroidism and ophthalmopathy (dated by TCRdb to 2018 to 2020). Libraries were prepared through multiplex PCR. The reads were generated on an Illumina HiSeq 2000. The TCR beta CDR3 regions were amplified from RNA transcripts. The first round of RT-PCR for the TCR CDR3 was performed with the HTBI primer set and the Qiagen OneStep RT-PCR kit. The public sequencing data were trimmed at Q25 with fastp and processed into clonotypes with MiXCR by TCRdb, which kept only in-frame beta chains. Duplicate CDR3 protein sequences are folded into a single record with the most common DNA and genes. In all, the sample holds more than 350,000 distinct CDR3 sequences, and 12% to 15% of those were seen once. The ten largest clones capture roughly 19% of the sample. The sample was blood. The receptors were sampled from an older woman with Graves' ophthalmopathy.

This clonotype is medium-sized within its sample. The chain is built from TRBV2 and TRBJ2-1, with 10 bases lining up with TRBD1. This CDR3 contains 15 residues. J lost 4 bases, V lost 6 bases, and 6 bases had no gene match. Germline assignment: CDR1 SNHLY and CDR2 FYNNEI. DNA of the CDR3: TGTGCCAGCAGCGACCGACAGGGGGCTTACAATGAGCAGTTCTTC. This sequence encodes CASSDRQGAYNEQFF. Complete variable domain (other parts from reference TRBV2 and TRBJ2-1): EPEVTQTPSHQVTQMGQEVILRCVPISNHLYFYWYRQILGQKVEFLVSFYNNEISEKSEIFDDQFSVERPDGSNFTLKIRSTKLEDSAMYFCASSDRQGAYNEQFFGPGTRLTVL.

This clonotype was picked up a small number of times. A much larger clone lies one base from this, so it may be a read error. The rearrangement links TRBV7-8 to TRBJ2-5; tentative D call: TRBD2 (5 bases). The J call may be in error: the DNA end matches TRBJ2-1 better. The CDR3 is 14 residues long. The germline V gene has CDR1 SGHVS and CDR2 FQNEAQ. CDR3 DNA: TGTGCCAGCAGCTTACGTCTAGCAAGTGAGACCCAGTTCTTC. Its protein product is CASSLRLASETQFF.

This clonotype was detected many times. The V gene is TRBV18, the J gene TRBJ1-4; 8 bases map to TRBD1. Per the germline V gene, CDR1 is KGHSH and CDR2 is LQKENI. V dropped 2 bases and J dropped 8; count of bases not matched to a gene: 7. The CDR3 sequence is 15 residues long. DNA for the CDR3: TGTGCCAGCTCACCAAGGACAGGGTCTGAAGAAAAACTGTTTTTT. This translates into CASSPRTGSEEKLFF.

This clonotype has a handful of counts. V and J are TRBV13 and TRBJ2-5; D not resolved. CDR3 length: 13 amino acids. V was trimmed by 2 bases and J by 3 bases, leaving 7 bases between them. Germline loops: CDR1 PRHDT, CDR2 FYEKMQ (reference sequence). CDR3 sequence: CASSLTPEETQYF. The CDR3 nucleotides read TGTGCCAGCAGCTTAACCCCGGAAGAGACCCAGTACTTC.

This clonotype was seen a handful of times. The V call is TRBV6-2 or TRBV6-3, the J call TRBJ1-4; 9 bases map to TRBD1. With 7 bases clipped from V and 8 bases from J, the junction kept 11 bases outside the gene matches. Germline lookup yields CDR1 MNHEY and CDR2 SVGEGT. This CDR3 has 15 amino acids. CDR3 in amino acids: CASTRPQGAEEKLFF. The CDR3 DNA is TGTGCCAGCACCCGCCCACAGGGGGCGGAAGAAAAACTGTTTTTT.

In its sample, this clonotype was seen a few times. This sequence joins TRBV28 and TRBJ2-2, with TRBD2 identical over 11 bases. The junction had 3 bases not matched to a gene; V was cut back by 6 bases and J by 0 bases. Germline V gene data show CDR1 as MDHEN and CDR2 as SYDVKM. The CDR3 spans 16 residues. In nucleotides, the CDR3 is TGTGCCAGCAGCGGACTAGCGGGCACGAACACCGGGGAGCTGTTTTTT. Its protein product is CASSGLAGTNTGELFF.

This chain connects TRBV20-1 to TRBJ2-7; D may match TRBD1 or TRBD2 (5 bases each). CDR3 size: 15 residues. The germline V gene encodes CDR1 DFQATT and CDR2 SNEGSKA (reference sequence). The V end lost 0 bases, the J end lost 3 bases, and 15 bases lay between the germline ends. The CDR3 coding sequence is TGCAGTGCTAGAGACCCCTCGGGACCAGGCTACGAGCAGTACTTC. It is translated as CSARDPSGPGYEQYF.

The rearrangement uses TRBV24-1 and TRBJ2-5, with TRBD2 as a possible D gene (6 bases). This CDR3 is 16 amino acids long. The germline V gene encodes CDR1 KGHDR and CDR2 SFDVKD. Trimming cost V 2 bases and J 5 bases, with 17 bases left between them. Written as DNA, the CDR3 is TGTGCCACCAGTGATTCGGGACTTCCGGGGGTTGAGACCCAGTACTTC. This gives the protein CATSDSGLPGVETQYF.

This clonotype occurred a few times. This chain uses TRBV6-1 with TRBJ1-4; unclear D gene. Germline CDR1 reads MNHNS; CDR2 reads SASEGT. The V and J ends lost 7 bases and 5 bases respectively, with 23 bases between them. The CDR3 is 17 amino acids. The CDR3 reads CASTDDGITYMNEKLFF. CDR3 nucleotide sequence: TGTGCCAGCACCGACGATGGGATAACCTACATGAATGAAAAACTGTTTTTT.

This clonotype was found many times. The chain is built from TRBV6-1 and TRBJ2-2, with 8 positions matching TRBD2. The CDR3 is 19 residues long. Looked up from germline, CDR1 is MNHNS and CDR2 is SASEGT. With 4 bases clipped from V and 3 bases from J, the junction kept 16 bases outside the gene matches. Here the CDR3 DNA reads TGTGCCAGCAGTGGGTCATTAAGGAAAAGCGGGAGTGACACCGGGGAGCTGTTTTTT. Its translation is CASSGSLRKSGSDTGELFF.

This clonotype was seen at least ten times. The rearrangement joins TRBV5-1 to TRBJ2-7, with TRBD2 identical over 7 bases. The CDR3 consists of 14 residues. Germline-derived CDR1 and CDR2 are SGHRS and YFSETQ. The trim removed 0 bases at V and 4 bases at J, leaving 4 bases unmatched. CDR3 protein: CASSLVAGDYEQYF. Here the CDR3 DNA reads TGCGCCAGCAGCTTGGTCGCGGGGGATTACGAGCAGTACTTC.

This clonotype was seen only a few times. This chain joins TRBV6-1 and TRBJ2-5; the D gene is possibly TRBD1 (5 bases). The CDR3 loop spans 17 amino acids. V gave up 6 bases and J gave up 4 bases, with 24 bases separating them. CDR1 and CDR2 (germline): MNHNS, SASEGT. The CDR3 nucleotides read TGTGCCAGCAGCCCTACCTTCCTTGGTAGGGGCAGAGAGACCCAGTACTTC. It yields the protein CASSPTFLGRGRETQYF.

This clonotype was recorded many times. The V and J genes are TRBV7-2 and TRBJ2-1; 14 bases are shared with TRBD2. Unmatched junction bases numbered 4, after V lost 4 bases and J lost 8 bases. Germline assignment: CDR1 SGHTA and CDR2 FQGNSA. This CDR3 region has 15 residues. CDR3 nucleotide sequence: TGTGCCAGCAGCTGGGGGACTAGCGGGAGTGATGAGCAGTTCTTC. Translation: CASSWGTSGSDEQFF.

In this sample, this clonotype turned up a few times. The chain links TRBV18 to TRBJ2-7; 7 positions agree with TRBD1. There are 14 residues in the CDR3. V shed 4 bases, J shed 5 bases, and the junction held 8 bases outside the gene matches. CDR1 KGHSH and CDR2 LQKENI come from the germline V gene. The CDR3: CASSLSGTVNEQYF. The CDR3 DNA follows: TGTGCCAGCTCACTATCCGGGACAGTAAACGAGCAGTACTTC. Filled out from reference TRBV18 and TRBJ2-7, the complete variable domain reads NAGVMQNPRHLVRRRGQEARLRCSPMKGHSHVYWYRQLPEEGLKFMVYLQKENIIDESGMPKERFSAEFPKEGPSILRIQQVVRGDSAAYFCASSLSGTVNEQYFGPGTRLTVT.

This clonotype was observed a handful of times. This may be a read error, as it is one base from a much larger clone. The conserved closing phenylalanine or tryptophan is absent in this CDR3, likely reflecting a read error. The chain employs TRBV5-1 and TRBJ2-7; the D gene is possibly TRBD2 (5 bases). This CDR3 has 14 residues. Germline CDR1 and CDR2: SGHRS and YFSETQ. The V and J ends lost 5 bases and 2 bases respectively, with 14 bases between them. This chain's CDR3 is CASSHKDGAYEQYS. CDR3 coding DNA: TGCGCCAGCAGTCATAAGGACGGGGCCTACGAGCAGTACTCC.

J is TRBJ2-1 and V is TRBV10-3, with D perhaps matching TRBD1 (6 bases). V shed 6 bases and J shed 10 bases, with 19 bases lying between them. CDR1 and CDR2 from the germline V gene are ENHRY and SYGVKD. The CDR3 consists of 14 residues. The CDR3 spells CAIRKVQGIQEQFF. In nucleotides, the CDR3 is TGTGCCATCAGGAAAGTACAGGGAATCCAGGAGCAGTTCTTC.

The chain combines TRBV20-1 with TRBJ2-5, with 14 bases that match TRBD2. V was pared by 0 bases and J by 3 bases, with 6 bases of the junction left unmatched. CDR1 is DFQATT and CDR2 is SNEGSKA in the germline V gene (reference sequence). This CDR3 is 17 amino acids long. This chain's CDR3 is CSARDPMTSGREETQYF. Written as DNA, the CDR3 is TGCAGTGCTAGAGACCCGATGACTAGCGGGAGGGAAGAGACCCAGTACTTC.